The 22 T cell receptor beta chains listed next were all sequenced from one sample in a study of human T cells and chemical hapten exposure (dated by TCRdb to the early 2020s). The meaning of the sample's time point label: patch test 3, about 24 weeks after DPC sensitization. The treatment or condition label, as the study defines it: therapeutic diphenylcyclopropenone sensitization with weekly scalp DPC. Libraries were constructed by RACE. Reads for this sample came from a NextSeq 500. TCRdb reran the public reads through fastp at Q25 and MiXCR, keeping productive beta chains. Each entry merges the rows of one CDR3 protein and shows their most common DNA and genes. This sample comprises over 100,000 distinct CDR3 sequences, approximately 11% of them detected only once. Jointly, the top ten make up about 2.4% of the sample. Sequencing was performed on whole blood, taken in connection with sensitization to the hapten diphenylcyclopropenone (DPC). These receptors were collected from a woman aged 45-65 years with alopecia areata. Some clones in this sample may be carry-over from other donors' samples.

The sample holds a few counts of this clonotype. The chain joins TRBV6-5 to TRBJ2-7, with TRBD1 matching 7 bases. CDR1 is MNHEY and CDR2 is SVGAGI in the germline V gene. V lost 5 bases to trimming and J lost 4 bases; unmatched junction nucleotides: 8. The CDR3 length is 14 residues. This CDR3 reads CASSGDSRKYEQYF. CDR3 DNA: TGTGCCAGCAGTGGGGACAGTCGAAAATACGAGCAGTACTTC.

In its sample, this clonotype was seen many times. The chain links TRBV28 to TRBJ1-1; D gene unclear. Germline lookup yields CDR1 MDHEN and CDR2 SYDVKM. This CDR3 spans 12 amino acids. Trimming took 7 bases from V and 0 from J, leaving 6 bases between them. The CDR3, as DNA: TGTGCCAGCATACGGGTGAACACTGAAGCTTTCTTT. Encoded protein: CASIRVNTEAFF.

The table lists this clonotype with a few counts. V gene TRBV12-3 or TRBV12-4 combines with J gene TRBJ1-1; D unresolved. V was pared by 2 bases and J by 0 bases, with 4 bases between. There are 13 residues in the CDR3. CDR3 protein: CASSLHMNTEAFF. DNA for the CDR3: TGTGCCAGCAGTTTACACATGAACACTGAAGCTTTCTTT.

The rearrangement uses TRBV13 and TRBJ2-7, with D unclear. Germline V lookup: CDR1 PRHDT, CDR2 FYEKMQ (reference sequence). This CDR3 region has 14 residues. Trimming left V 0 bases short and J 2 bases short, with 8 bases between. The CDR3 protein is CASSLGSLTYEQYF. The CDR3 DNA sequence: TGTGCCAGCAGCTTAGGGAGTCTAACCTACGAGCAGTACTTC.

This clonotype has more than one count but fewer than ten. The chain couples TRBV29-1 to TRBJ2-1; D might be TRBD1 (5 bases). The CDR3 is 15 amino acids. Germline V lookup: CDR1 SQVTM, CDR2 ANQGSEA. Trimming stripped 3 bases from V and 4 bases from J, with 16 bases between. The CDR3 nucleotides read TGCAGCGTTGAGGGTCGGCAGGGATCTTACAATGAGCAGTTCTTC. As protein: CSVEGRQGSYNEQFF.

This clonotype was counted many times. The chain joins TRBV6-6 to TRBJ1-3; tentative D call: TRBD1 (5 bases). This CDR3 spans 16 amino acids. Germline assignment: CDR1 MNHNY and CDR2 SVGAGI (reference sequence). With 2 bases removed from V and 2 bases from J, the gap between germline ends came to 13 bases. The CDR3 sequence is CASSYQGPIPGNTIYF. The CDR3 DNA reads as TGTGCCAGCAGTTACCAGGGACCTATCCCTGGAAACACCATATATTTT.

The V and J genes are TRBV3-1 and TRBJ1-5; 7 nucleotides match TRBD1. The J segment lost 9 bases and the V segment lost 1 base, leaving 6 bases of the junction unmatched. Germline CDR1 and CDR2: LGHDT and YNNKEL (reference sequence). CDR3 length: 14 residues. The CDR3 DNA sequence: TGTGCCAGCAGCCAAGGTCAGGGGGGAGCGCCCCAGCATTTT. Its translation is CASSQGQGGAPQHF. Complete variable domain (other parts from reference TRBV3-1 and TRBJ1-5): DTAVSQTPKYLVTQMGNDKSIKCEQNLGHDTMYWYKQDSKKFLKIMFSYNNKELIINETVPNRFSPKSPDKAHLNLHINSLELGDSAVYFCASSQGQGGAPQHFGDGTRLSIL.

This clonotype came up a few times. The chain has TRBV7-9 and TRBJ1-5; perhaps TRBD1 as D (5 bases). This CDR3 contains 14 residues. Trimming took 5 bases from V and 1 from J, leaving 9 bases between them. Germline-derived CDR1 and CDR2 are SEHNR and FQNEAQ (reference sequence). CDR3 region: CASSPQASNQPQHF. CDR3 sequence (DNA): TGTGCCAGCAGCCCACAGGCGAGCAATCAGCCCCAGCATTTT.

This clonotype was detected ten times or more. This chain uses TRBV13 with TRBJ2-7; possible D gene TRBD2, 5 bases. The V gene lost 5 bases and the J gene lost 1 base, with 12 bases spanning the gap. The CDR3 spans 14 residues. CDR1 is PRHDT, CDR2 FYEKMQ, per germline (reference sequence). CDR3 amino acids: CASSLPGGSYEQYF. The CDR3 DNA is TGTGCCAGCAGCCTCCCTGGCGGGTCCTACGAGCAGTACTTC.

This chain connects TRBV2 to TRBJ2-1; 11 nucleotides match TRBD1. This CDR3 spans 18 amino acids. Germline V gene data show CDR1 as SNHLY and CDR2 as FYNNEI. V gave up 6 bases and J gave up 0 bases; unmatched junction bases: 10. CDR3 in amino acids: CASSTPGQGGSSYNEQFF. CDR3 in DNA: TGTGCCAGCAGCACGCCGGGACAGGGGGGAAGCTCCTACAATGAGCAGTTCTTC.

This clonotype was detected many times. The chain carries TRBV6-5 and TRBJ1-6; D gene ambiguous. Germline CDR1 is MNHEY and CDR2 is SVGAGI. V was pared by 3 bases and J by 5 bases, with 5 bases between. CDR3 length: 13 amino acids. CDR3 bases: TGTGCCAGCAGTTATACAGATAATTCACCCCTCCACTTT. The encoded protein is CASSYTDNSPLHF.

In its sample, this clonotype was seen a few times. This CDR3 is CASSEVQFTEAFF. The CDR3 DNA reads TGTGCCAGCAGTGAAGTACAGTTCACTGAAGCTTTCTTT. The rearrangement joins TRBV6-1 to TRBJ1-1, with D unresolved. Trimming cost V 1 base and J 4 bases, with 7 bases left between them. Germline lookup yields CDR1 MNHNS and CDR2 SASEGT. CDR3 length: 13 residues.

The V gene is TRBV7-2, the J gene TRBJ1-1; 7 bases map to TRBD1. CDR3 length: 16 amino acids. The V gene's germline CDR1 is SGHTA and CDR2 FQGNSA. The trim removed 6 bases at V and 1 base at J, leaving 11 bases unmatched. CDR3 in DNA: TGTGCCAGCAGTTATAATCCGGGACAGACGAACACTGAAGCTTTCTTT. Protein sequence: CASSYNPGQTNTEAFF.

The rearrangement joins TRBV20-1 to TRBJ2-3; D gene unclear. With 5 bases removed from V and 7 bases from J, the gap between germline ends came to 28 bases. The CDR3 is 17 residues long. CDR1 is DFQATT, CDR2 SNEGSKA, per germline (reference sequence). CDR3 residues: CSASPPLALIGIHTQYF. The CDR3 DNA sequence: TGCAGTGCTTCTCCTCCCCTCGCTTTAATAGGCATACATACGCAGTATTTT.

This clonotype has just a few counts. This chain uses TRBV20-1 with TRBJ1-6, with D possibly matching TRBD1 (5 bases). CDR3 length: 17 amino acids. Trimming left V 5 bases short and J 0 bases short, with 17 bases between. Germline-derived CDR1 and CDR2 are DFQATT and SNEGSKA (reference sequence). The DNA for the CDR3 is TGCAGTGCTTCCTACCGGGGGGTGAGCTCCTATAATTCACCCCTCCACTTT. This sequence encodes CSASYRGVSSYNSPLHF.

CDR3 amino acids: CASSPIQSGGANVLTF. CDR3 nucleotides: TGTGCCAGCAGCCCGATACAGTCCGGGGGGGCCAACGTCCTGACTTTC. V gene TRBV6-5 combines with J gene TRBJ2-6; D uncertain. This CDR3 comprises 16 residues. Germline CDR1 MNHEY, CDR2 SVGAGI. Trimming left V 6 bases short and J 4 bases short, with 16 bases between.

This clonotype has just a few counts. One end of the junction varies from germline; a read error may be responsible. The chain couples TRBV6-5 to TRBJ1-6; 8 bases line up with TRBD1. The CDR3 is 14 residues long. The germline CDR1 and CDR2 sequences are MNHEY and SVGAGI. The CDR3 region has the DNA TGTGCCAGCGGGATACAGGGGGGAAATTCACCCCTGCACTTT. Translation gives CASGIQGGNSPLHF.

This clonotype came up a few times. V usage is TRBV11-2 and J usage is TRBJ2-3; D call uncertain. This CDR3 comprises 14 residues. Trimming pared 1 base from V and 2 bases from J, leaving 7 bases between. Germline CDR1 is SGHAT and CDR2 is FQNNGV. The CDR3 DNA reads TGTGCCAGCAGCTTAGCGACCTCCACAGATACGCAGTATTTT. Amino acid sequence: CASSLATSTDTQYF.

This clonotype was observed a handful of times. The chain combines TRBV20-1 with TRBJ1-5; D gene ambiguous. This CDR3 region has 12 residues. V lost 4 bases and J lost 3, with 7 bases in between. Germline CDR1 and CDR2: DFQATT and SNEGSKA (reference sequence). CDR3 DNA sequence: TGCAGTGCTACCGGACCCAATCAGCCCCAGCATTTT. Protein: CSATGPNQPQHF.

This clonotype was found a few times. The J gene is TRBJ1-5, the V gene TRBV20-1, with D tentatively TRBD1 (5 bases). Germline assignment: CDR1 DFQATT and CDR2 SNEGSKA (reference sequence). V lost 3 bases, J lost 9 bases, and 15 bases lay in between. The CDR3 length is 13 residues. CDR3 residues: CSARGTNKGPQHF. CDR3 DNA: TGCAGTGCTAGGGGGACGAATAAAGGGCCCCAGCATTTT.

The J gene is TRBJ2-3, the V gene TRBV6-2 or TRBV6-3; 10 bases fit TRBD2. Germline V CDR1 and CDR2: MNHEY, SVGEGT. Losses at the gene ends were 6 bases for V and 1 base for J; bases not matched to a gene: 4. This CDR3 has 15 amino acids. The CDR3 sequence is CASRPSGGGTDTQYF. The CDR3 nucleotides are TGTGCCAGCAGGCCTAGCGGGGGAGGCACAGATACGCAGTATTTT.

The chain combines TRBV7-2 with TRBJ2-1; D call uncertain. The CDR3 is 15 residues long. CDR1 and CDR2 (germline): SGHTA, FQGNSA. Trimming stripped 2 bases from V and 8 bases from J, with 16 bases between. The CDR3 loop is CASSLIRGFEDEQFF. CDR3 in DNA: TGTGCCAGCAGCTTAATTCGTGGCTTCGAGGATGAGCAGTTCTTC.